A single sample gave rise to the 13 T cell receptor beta chains below, sequenced in a study of cytomegalovirus exposure and HLA in healthy donors. Amplification used 60 Vbeta primers and 13 Jbeta primers. Assay: immunoSEQ multiplex PCR; the TCRdb copy retains only in-frame clones and omits some. The sample lists a few hundred thousand clones; roughly 80% were seen once. What was sequenced was PBMCs. The receptors derive from a girl aged 2 to 10 in good health and CMV-seronegative.

The chain recombines TRBV4-2 with TRBJ2-1; D not resolved. CDR1 is LGHNA, CDR2 YNFKEQ, per germline. The CDR3 has 13 residues. V was pared by 5 bases and J by 5 bases, with 10 bases between. The CDR3 DNA reads as TGTGCCAGCAGCTCACGACTTCACAATGAGCAGTTCTTC. Encoded protein: CASSSRLHNEQFF.

The chain is built from TRBV9 and TRBJ1-1; the D gene is possibly TRBD1 (5 bases). Trimming cost V 6 bases and J 2 bases, with 11 bases left between them. Germline-derived CDR1 and CDR2 are SGDLS and YYNGEE. CDR3 length equals 13 residues. The CDR3 spells CASKRGSNTEAFF. The CDR3 DNA is TGTGCCAGCAAGCGGGGGTCAAACACTGAAGCTTTCTTT.

On this clone itself: The sample holds other DNA sequences that translate to the same CDR3. The chain joins TRBV5-8 to TRBJ1-1; D might be TRBD1 (6 bases). This CDR3 comprises 13 residues. Germline-derived CDR1 and CDR2 are SGHTS and YDEGEE. The V gene lost 4 bases and the J gene lost 5 bases, with 12 bases spanning the gap. CDR3 amino acids: CASSLRGGTEAFF. Here the CDR3 DNA reads TGTGCCAGCAGCCTGAGAGGGGGAACTGAAGCTTTCTTT.

The sample holds a few counts of this clone. The chain is built from TRBV30 and TRBJ1-2; D gene unclear. The germline CDR1 and CDR2 sequences are GTSNPN and SVGIG (reference sequence). The CDR3 runs to 12 residues. Trimming pared 8 bases from V and 3 bases from J, leaving 13 bases between. CDR3 nucleotide sequence: TGTGCCGGCAAACCAAAGTACTATGGCTACACCTTC. This codes for CAGKPKYYGYTF.

With respect to this clone: Different DNA sequences within this sample yield the same CDR3. The chain uses TRBV5-1 and TRBJ1-4; no reliable D call. Trimming left V 1 base short and J 0 bases short, with 7 bases between. This CDR3 comprises 15 residues. Germline V gene sequence: CDR1 SGHRS, CDR2 YFSETQ. CDR3 amino acids: CASSLFSATNEKLFF. The CDR3, as DNA: TGCGCCAGCAGCTTGTTCTCTGCAACTAATGAAAAACTGTTTTTT.

The chain has TRBV4-1 and TRBJ1-4; D may be TRBD1 (5 bases). Trimming left V 1 base short and J 5 bases short, with 11 bases between. Germline V gives CDR1 MGHRA, CDR2 YSYEKL. CDR3 length: 15 residues. The CDR3 coding sequence is TGCGCCAGCAGCCAAGCGCAGGGATCAAATGAAAAACTGTTTTTT. It encodes CASSQAQGSNEKLFF.

This chain connects TRBV29-1 to TRBJ2-1, with D perhaps matching TRBD2 (6 bases). V was pared by 0 bases and J by 9 bases, with 15 bases between. This CDR3 is 14 amino acids long. In germline, CDR1 is SQVTM, CDR2 ANQGSEA. The CDR3 region is CSVEDTGGGAEQFF. The DNA of the CDR3 is TGCAGCGTTGAAGACACCGGTGGAGGGGCTGAGCAGTTCTTC.

V and J are TRBV7-6 and TRBJ1-6; D is undetermined. CDR3 length: 12 residues. CDR1 and CDR2 from the germline V gene are SGHVS and FNYEAQ. Trimming took 1 base from V and 8 from J, leaving 3 bases between them. CDR3 nucleotide sequence: TGTGCCAGCAGCTTAGGCGATTCACCCCTCCACTTT. Translated: CASSLGDSPLHF.

This clone was seen a single time. The chain couples TRBV10-3 to TRBJ2-3; tentative D call: TRBD2 (6 bases). V was pared by 5 bases and J by 3 bases, with 9 bases between. The CDR3 has 13 amino acids. From germline, CDR1 is ENHRY and CDR2 SYGVKD. The chain's CDR3 is CAISRLVTDTQYF. The CDR3 coding sequence is TGTGCCATCAGTCGACTAGTGACAGATACGCAGTATTTT.

The rearrangement uses TRBV30 and TRBJ1-2; 10 nucleotides line up with TRBD1. The CDR3 extends over 16 amino acids. CDR1 is GTSNPN and CDR2 is SVGIG in the germline V gene (reference sequence). The V gene end was trimmed by 0 bases and the J gene end by 4 bases; junction bases not matched to a gene: 8. DNA of the CDR3: TGTGCCTGGAGTGTACTTGGGACAGGGGAAAGCTATGGCTACACCTTC. Amino acid sequence: CAWSVLGTGESYGYTF. The variable domain in full, with the rest retrieved from reference TRBV30 and TRBJ1-2, is SQTIHQWPATLVQPVGSPLSLECTVEGTSNPNLYWYRQAAGRGLQLLFYSVGIGQISSEVPQNLSASRPQDRQFILSSKKLLLSDSGFYLCAWSVLGTGESYGYTFGSGTRLTVV.

The chain has TRBV28 and TRBJ1-6; TRBD1 is a possible D gene (5 bases). This CDR3 spans 15 amino acids. CDR1 and CDR2 (germline): MDHEN, SYDVKM. V lost 5 bases and J lost 8, with 16 bases in between. The CDR3 region has the DNA TGTGCCAGCAGTAACATGGGGGGGAGCGATTCACCCCTCCACTTT. As protein: CASSNMGGSDSPLHF.

This chain uses TRBV6-5 with TRBJ2-5; TRBD2 matches 9 bases. TRBJ2-7 explains the end of the DNA better; the J call may be wrong. This CDR3 has 15 residues. Germline CDR1 MNHEY, CDR2 SVGAGI. CDR3 sequence (DNA): TGTGCCAGCAGTTACTCCCTAGCGGGGCTCTACGAGCAGTACTTC. Translated, it gives CASSYSLAGLYEQYF.

The rearrangement joins TRBV5-1 to TRBJ1-5; D perhaps matches TRBD1 (5 bases). The CDR3 has 15 amino acids. From germline, CDR1 is SGHRS and CDR2 YFSETQ. Trimming removed 2 bases at V and 4 bases at J, with 13 bases between. This CDR3 is CASSFNGQPNQPQHF. The CDR3 bases are TGCGCCAGCAGCTTTAACGGACAACCTAATCAGCCCCAGCATTTT.